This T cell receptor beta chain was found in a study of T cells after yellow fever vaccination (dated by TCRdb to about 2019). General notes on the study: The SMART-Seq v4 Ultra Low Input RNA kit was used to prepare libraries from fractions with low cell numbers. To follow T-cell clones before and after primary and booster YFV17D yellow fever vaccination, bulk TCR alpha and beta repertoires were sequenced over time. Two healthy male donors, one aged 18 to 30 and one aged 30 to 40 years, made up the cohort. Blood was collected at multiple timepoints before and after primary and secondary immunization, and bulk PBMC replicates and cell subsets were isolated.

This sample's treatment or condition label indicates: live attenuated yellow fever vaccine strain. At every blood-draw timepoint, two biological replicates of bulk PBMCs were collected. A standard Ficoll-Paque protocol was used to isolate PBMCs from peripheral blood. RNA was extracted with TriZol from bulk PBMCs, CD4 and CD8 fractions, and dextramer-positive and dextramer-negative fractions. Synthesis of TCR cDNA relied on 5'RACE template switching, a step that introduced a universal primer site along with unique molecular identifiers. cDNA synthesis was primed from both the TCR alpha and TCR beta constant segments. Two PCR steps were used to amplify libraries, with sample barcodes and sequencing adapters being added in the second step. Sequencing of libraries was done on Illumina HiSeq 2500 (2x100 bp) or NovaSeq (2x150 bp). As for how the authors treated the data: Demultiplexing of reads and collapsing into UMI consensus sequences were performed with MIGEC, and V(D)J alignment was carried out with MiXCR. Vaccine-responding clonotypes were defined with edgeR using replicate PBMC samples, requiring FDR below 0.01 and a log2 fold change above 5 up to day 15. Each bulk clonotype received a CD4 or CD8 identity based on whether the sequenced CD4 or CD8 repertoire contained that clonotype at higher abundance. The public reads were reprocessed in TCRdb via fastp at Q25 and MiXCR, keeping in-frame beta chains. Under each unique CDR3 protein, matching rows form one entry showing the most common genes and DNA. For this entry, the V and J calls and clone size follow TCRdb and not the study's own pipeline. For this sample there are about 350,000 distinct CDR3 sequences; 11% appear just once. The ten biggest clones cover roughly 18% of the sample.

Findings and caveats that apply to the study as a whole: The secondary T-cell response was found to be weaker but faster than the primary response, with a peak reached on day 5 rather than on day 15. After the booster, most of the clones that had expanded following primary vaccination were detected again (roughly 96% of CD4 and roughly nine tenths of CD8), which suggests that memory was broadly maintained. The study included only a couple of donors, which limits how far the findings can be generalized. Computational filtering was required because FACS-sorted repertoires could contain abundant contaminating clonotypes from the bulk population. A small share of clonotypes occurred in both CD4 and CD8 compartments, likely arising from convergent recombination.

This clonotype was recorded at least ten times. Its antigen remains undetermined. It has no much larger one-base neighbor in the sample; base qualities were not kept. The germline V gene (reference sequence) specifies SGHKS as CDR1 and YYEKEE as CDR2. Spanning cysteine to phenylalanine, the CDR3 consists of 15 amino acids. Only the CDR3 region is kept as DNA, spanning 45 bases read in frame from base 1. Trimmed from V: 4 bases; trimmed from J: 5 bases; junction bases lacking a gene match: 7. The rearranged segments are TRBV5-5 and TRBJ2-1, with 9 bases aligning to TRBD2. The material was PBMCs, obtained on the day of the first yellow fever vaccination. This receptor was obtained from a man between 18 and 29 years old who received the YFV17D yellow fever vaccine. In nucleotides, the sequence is TGTGCCAGCAGCCGGGGGGCTAGCGGGGACAATGAGCAGTTCTTC. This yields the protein CASSRGASGDNEQFF.